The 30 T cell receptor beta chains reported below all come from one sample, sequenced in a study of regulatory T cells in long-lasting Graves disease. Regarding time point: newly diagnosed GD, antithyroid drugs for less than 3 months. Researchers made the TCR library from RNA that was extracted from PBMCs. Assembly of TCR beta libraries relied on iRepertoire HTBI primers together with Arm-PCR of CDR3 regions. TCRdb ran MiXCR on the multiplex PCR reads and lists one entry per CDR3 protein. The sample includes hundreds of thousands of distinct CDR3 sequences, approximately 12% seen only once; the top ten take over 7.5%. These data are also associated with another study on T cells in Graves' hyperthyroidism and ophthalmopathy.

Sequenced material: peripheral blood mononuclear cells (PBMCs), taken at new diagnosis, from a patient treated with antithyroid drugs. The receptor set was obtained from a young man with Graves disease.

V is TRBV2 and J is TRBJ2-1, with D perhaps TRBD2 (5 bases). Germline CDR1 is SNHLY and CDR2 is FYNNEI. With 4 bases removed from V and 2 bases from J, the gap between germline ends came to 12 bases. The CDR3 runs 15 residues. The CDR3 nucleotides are TGTGCCAGCAGTGCGCTCGGGAAGACCTACAATGAGCAGTTCTTC. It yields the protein CASSALGKTYNEQFF. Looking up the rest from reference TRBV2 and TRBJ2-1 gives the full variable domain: EPEVTQTPSHQVTQMGQEVILRCVPISNHLYFYWYRQILGQKVEFLVSFYNNEISEKSEIFDDQFSVERPDGSNFTLKIRSTKLEDSAMYFCASSALGKTYNEQFFGPGTRLTVL.

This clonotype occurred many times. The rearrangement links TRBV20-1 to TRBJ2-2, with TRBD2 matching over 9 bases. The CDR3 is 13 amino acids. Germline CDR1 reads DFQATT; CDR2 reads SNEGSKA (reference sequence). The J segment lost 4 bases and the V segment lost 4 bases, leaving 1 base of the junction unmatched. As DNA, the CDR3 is TGCAGTGCTACACTAGCGGGCACCGGGGAGCTGTTTTTT. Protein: CSATLAGTGELFF.

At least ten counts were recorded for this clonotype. CDR3: CASSFTGTDTQYF. In DNA form, the CDR3 reads TGTGCCAGCAGCTTCACAGGGACAGATACGCAGTATTTT. The V and J genes are TRBV7-9 and TRBJ2-3; a weak D match, TRBD1 (6 bases). CDR1 SEHNR and CDR2 FQNEAQ come from the germline V gene (reference sequence). V lost 3 bases and J lost 3, with 7 bases in between. This CDR3 is 13 amino acids long.

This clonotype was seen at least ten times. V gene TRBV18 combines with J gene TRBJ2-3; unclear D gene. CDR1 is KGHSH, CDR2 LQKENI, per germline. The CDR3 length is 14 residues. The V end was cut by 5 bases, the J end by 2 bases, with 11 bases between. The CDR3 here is CASSSGPPTDTQYF. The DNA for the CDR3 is TGTGCCAGCTCATCTGGGCCCCCCACAGATACGCAGTATTTT.

CDR3 loop: CASSGLLASETQYF. The DNA of the CDR3 is TGTGCCAGCAGTGGGTTACTAGCGTCGGAGACCCAGTACTTC. This sequence joins TRBV2 and TRBJ2-5; 7 positions match TRBD2. Germline CDR1 is SNHLY and CDR2 is FYNNEI. The V and J ends lost 4 bases and 5 bases, in that order; junction bases with no gene match: 7. The CDR3 runs 14 residues.

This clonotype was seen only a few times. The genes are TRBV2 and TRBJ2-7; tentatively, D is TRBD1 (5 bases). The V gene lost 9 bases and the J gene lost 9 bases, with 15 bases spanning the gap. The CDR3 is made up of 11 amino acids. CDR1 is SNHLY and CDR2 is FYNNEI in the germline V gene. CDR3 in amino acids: CASRAVQGQYF. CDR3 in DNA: TGTGCCAGTAGGGCGGTGCAGGGGCAGTACTTC.

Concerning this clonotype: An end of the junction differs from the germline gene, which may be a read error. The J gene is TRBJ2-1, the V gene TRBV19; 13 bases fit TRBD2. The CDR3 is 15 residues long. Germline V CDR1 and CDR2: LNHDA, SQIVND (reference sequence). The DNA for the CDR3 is TGTGCCAGTAGTATAGGACTAGCGGGAGGCCGAGAGCAGTCCTTC. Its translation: CASSIGLAGGREQSF.

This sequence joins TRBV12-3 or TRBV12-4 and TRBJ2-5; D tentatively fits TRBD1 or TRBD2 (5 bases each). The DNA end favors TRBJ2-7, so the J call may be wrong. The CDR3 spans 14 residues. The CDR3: CASSLWGFSYEQYF. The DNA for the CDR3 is TGTGCCAGCAGTTTGTGGGGGTTTTCCTACGAGCAGTACTTC.

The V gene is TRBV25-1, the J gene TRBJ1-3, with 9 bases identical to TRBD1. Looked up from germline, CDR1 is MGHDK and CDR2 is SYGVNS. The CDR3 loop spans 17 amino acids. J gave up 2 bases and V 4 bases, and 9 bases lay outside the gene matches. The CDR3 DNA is TGTGCCAGCAGTGTCGGACAGGGGTTTGGGACTGGAAACACCATATATTTT. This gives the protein CASSVGQGFGTGNTIYF. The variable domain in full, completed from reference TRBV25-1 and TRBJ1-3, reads EADIYQTPRYLVIGTGKKITLECSQTMGHDKMYWYQQDPGMELHLIHYSYGVNSTEKGDLSSESTVSRIRTEHFPLTLESARPSHTSQYLCASSVGQGFGTGNTIYFGEGSWLTVV.

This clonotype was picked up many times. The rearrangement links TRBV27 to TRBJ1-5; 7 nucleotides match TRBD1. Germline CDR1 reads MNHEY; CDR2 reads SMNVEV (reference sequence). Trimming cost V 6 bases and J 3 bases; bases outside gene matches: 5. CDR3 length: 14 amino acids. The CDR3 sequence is CASRMGQSNQPQHF. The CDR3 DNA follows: TGTGCCAGCAGGATGGGACAGTCCAATCAGCCCCAGCATTTT.

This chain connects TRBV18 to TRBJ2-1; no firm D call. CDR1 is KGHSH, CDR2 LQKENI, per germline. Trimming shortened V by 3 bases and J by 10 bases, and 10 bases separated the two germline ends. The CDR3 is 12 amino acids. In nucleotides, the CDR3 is TGTGCCAGCTCACCCGGCCCCTACGAGCAGTTCTTC. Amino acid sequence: CASSPGPYEQFF.

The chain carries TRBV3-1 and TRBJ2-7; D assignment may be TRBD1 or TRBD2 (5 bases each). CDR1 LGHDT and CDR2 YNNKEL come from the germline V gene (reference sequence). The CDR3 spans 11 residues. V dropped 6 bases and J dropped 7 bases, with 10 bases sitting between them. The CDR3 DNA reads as TGTGCCAGCAGGGACACGGGAGAGCAGTACTTC. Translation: CASRDTGEQYF.

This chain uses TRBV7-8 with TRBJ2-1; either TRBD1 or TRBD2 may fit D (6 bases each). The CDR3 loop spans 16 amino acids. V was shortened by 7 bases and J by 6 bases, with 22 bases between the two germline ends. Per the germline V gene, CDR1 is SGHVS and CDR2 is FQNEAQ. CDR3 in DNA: TGTGCCAGCACGACGTATGTGGGGGGCTCCGGCAATGAGCAGTTCTTC. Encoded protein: CASTTYVGGSGNEQFF. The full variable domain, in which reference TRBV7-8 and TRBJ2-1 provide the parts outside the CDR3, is GAGVSQSPRYKVAKRGQDVALRCDPISGHVSLFWYQQALGQGPEFLTYFQNEAQLDKSGLPSDRFFAERPEGSVSTLKIQRTQQEDSAVYLCASTTYVGGSGNEQFFGPGTRLTVL.

The CDR3 DNA is TGTGCCAGCAGTTACCGAATGCCGGGAGATCTAAGGAATGAGCAGTTCTTC. Its protein product is CASSYRMPGDLRNEQFF. V and J are TRBV6-5 and TRBJ2-1; TRBD2 is a possible D gene (6 bases). This CDR3 is built from 17 residues. Germline lookup yields CDR1 MNHEY and CDR2 SVGAGI. Trimming shortened V by 2 bases and J by 7 bases, and 21 bases separated the two germline ends.

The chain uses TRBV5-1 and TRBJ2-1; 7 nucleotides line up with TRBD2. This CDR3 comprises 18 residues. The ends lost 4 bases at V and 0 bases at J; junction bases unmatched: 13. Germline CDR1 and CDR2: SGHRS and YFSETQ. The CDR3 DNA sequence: TGCGCCAGCAGCCAGTACAGACTAGCCGACAACTCCTACAATGAGCAGTTCTTC. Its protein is CASSQYRLADNSYNEQFF. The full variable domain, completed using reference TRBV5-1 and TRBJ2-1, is KAGVTQTPRYLIKTRGQQVTLSCSPISGHRSVSWYQQTPGQGLQFLFEYFSETQRNKGNFPGRFSGRQFSNSRSEMNVSTLELGDSALYLCASSQYRLADNSYNEQFFGPGTRLTVL.

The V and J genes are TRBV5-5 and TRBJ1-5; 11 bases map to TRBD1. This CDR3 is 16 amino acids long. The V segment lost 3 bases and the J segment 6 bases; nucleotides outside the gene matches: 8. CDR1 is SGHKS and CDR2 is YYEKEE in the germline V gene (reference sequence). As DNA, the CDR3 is TGTGCCAGCAGCTCCTCTTCTGGGACAGGGGGTCAGCCCCAGCATTTT. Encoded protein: CASSSSSGTGGQPQHF.

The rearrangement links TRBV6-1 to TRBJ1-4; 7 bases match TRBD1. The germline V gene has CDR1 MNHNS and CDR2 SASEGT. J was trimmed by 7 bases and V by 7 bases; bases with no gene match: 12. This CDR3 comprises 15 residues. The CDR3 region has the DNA TGTGCCAGCACCGCGTCGGGGACAGAGAGTGAAAAACTGTTTTTT. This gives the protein CASTASGTESEKLFF.

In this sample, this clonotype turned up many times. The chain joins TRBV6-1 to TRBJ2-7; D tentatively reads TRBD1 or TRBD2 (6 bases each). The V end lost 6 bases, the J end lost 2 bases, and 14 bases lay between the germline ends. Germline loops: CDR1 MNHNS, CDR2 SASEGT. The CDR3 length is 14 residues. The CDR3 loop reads CASRQTGAAYEQYF. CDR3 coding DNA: TGTGCCAGCAGACAAACGGGGGCGGCCTACGAGCAGTACTTC.

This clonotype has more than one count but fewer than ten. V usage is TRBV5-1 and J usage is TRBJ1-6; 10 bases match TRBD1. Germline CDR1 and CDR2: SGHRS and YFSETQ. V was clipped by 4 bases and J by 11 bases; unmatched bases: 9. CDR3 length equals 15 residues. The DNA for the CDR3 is TGCGCCAGCAGCCCGACGGGACAGGGGTTCGCACCCCTCCACTTT. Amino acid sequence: CASSPTGQGFAPLHF.

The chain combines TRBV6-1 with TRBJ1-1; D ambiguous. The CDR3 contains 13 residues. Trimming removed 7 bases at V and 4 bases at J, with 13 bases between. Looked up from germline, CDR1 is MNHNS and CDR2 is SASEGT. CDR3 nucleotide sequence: TGTGCCAGCACCATACAACAATTCACTGAAGCTTTCTTT. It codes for CASTIQQFTEAFF.

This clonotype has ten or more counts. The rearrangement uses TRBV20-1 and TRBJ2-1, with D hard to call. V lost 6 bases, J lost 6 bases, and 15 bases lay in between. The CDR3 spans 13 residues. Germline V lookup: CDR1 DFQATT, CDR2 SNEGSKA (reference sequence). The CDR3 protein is CSAGWASLNEQFF. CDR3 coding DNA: TGCAGTGCCGGGTGGGCCTCGCTCAATGAGCAGTTCTTC.

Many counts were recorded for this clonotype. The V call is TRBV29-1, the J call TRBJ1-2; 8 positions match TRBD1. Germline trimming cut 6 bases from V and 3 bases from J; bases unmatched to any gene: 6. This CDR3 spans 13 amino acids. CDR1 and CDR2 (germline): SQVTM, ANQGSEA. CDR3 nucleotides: TGCAGCGTGGACAGGGCATCCTACTATGGCTACACCTTC. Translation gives CSVDRASYYGYTF.

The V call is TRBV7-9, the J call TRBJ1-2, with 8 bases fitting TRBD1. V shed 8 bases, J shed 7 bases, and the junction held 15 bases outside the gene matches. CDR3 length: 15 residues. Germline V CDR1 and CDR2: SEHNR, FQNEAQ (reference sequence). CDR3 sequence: CASLPSGGAEGGYTF. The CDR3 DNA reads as TGTGCCAGCCTGCCCTCAGGGGGCGCGGAAGGTGGCTACACCTTC.

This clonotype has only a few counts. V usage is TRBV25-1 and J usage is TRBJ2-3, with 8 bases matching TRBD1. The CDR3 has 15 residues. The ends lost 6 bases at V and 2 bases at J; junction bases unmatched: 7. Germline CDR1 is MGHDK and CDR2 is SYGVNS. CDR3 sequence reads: CASSERDRNTDTQYF. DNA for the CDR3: TGTGCCAGCAGCGAAAGGGACAGGAACACAGATACGCAGTATTTT.

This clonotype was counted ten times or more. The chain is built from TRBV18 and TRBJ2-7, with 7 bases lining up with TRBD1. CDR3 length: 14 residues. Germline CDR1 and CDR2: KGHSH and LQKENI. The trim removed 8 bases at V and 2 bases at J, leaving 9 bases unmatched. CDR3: CASSPRQGAYEQYF. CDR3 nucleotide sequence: TGTGCCAGCAGTCCCCGACAGGGTGCCTACGAGCAGTACTTC.

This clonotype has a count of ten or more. The chain's CDR3 is CASSERVAKNIQYF. The DNA of the CDR3 is TGTGCCAGCAGTGAAAGGGTTGCCAAAAACATTCAGTACTTC. This sequence joins TRBV6-1 and TRBJ2-4; D is unresolved. Germline loops: CDR1 MNHNS, CDR2 SASEGT. The CDR3 contains 14 residues. Trimming pared 2 bases from V and 1 base from J, leaving 6 bases between.

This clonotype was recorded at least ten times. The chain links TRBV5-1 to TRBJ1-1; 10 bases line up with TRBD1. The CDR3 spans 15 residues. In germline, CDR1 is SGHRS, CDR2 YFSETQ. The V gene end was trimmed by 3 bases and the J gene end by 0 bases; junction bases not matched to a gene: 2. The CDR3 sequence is CASSWTGGMNTEAFF. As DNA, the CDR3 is TGCGCCAGCAGCTGGACAGGGGGAATGAACACTGAAGCTTTCTTT.

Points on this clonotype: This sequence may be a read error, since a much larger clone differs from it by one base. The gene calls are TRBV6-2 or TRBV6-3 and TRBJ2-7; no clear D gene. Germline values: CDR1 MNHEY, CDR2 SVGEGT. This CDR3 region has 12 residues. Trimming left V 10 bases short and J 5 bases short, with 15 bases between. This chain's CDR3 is CANSRLAHEQYF. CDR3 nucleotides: TGTGCCAACTCTAGACTCGCCCACGAGCAGTACTTC.

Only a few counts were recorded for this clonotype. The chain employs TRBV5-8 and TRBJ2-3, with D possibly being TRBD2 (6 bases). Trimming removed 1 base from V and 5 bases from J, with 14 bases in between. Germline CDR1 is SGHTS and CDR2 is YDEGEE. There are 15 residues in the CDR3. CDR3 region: CASSLIVRGGDTQYF. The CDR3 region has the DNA TGTGCCAGCAGCTTGATCGTTAGGGGAGGAGATACGCAGTATTTT.

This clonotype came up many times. DNA for the CDR3: TGCGCCAGCAGCTTGGCCAAGGGCGCCTACGAGCAGTACTTC. Translation gives CASSLAKGAYEQYF. The rearrangement joins TRBV5-1 to TRBJ2-7; D is unresolved. Trimming took 0 bases from V and 2 from J, leaving 9 bases between them. This CDR3 has 14 residues. Germline V gives CDR1 SGHRS, CDR2 YFSETQ.